This T cell receptor beta chain is from a study of spatial heterogeneity in lung cancer. Looking at the study overall: Consistent detection of more beta-chain than alpha-chain sequences was observed. Each unique TCR and UMI combination was seen more than ten times on average in raw reads.

This CDR3 is 13 amino acids long. Per the germline V gene, CDR1 is SEHNR and CDR2 is FQNEAQ (reference sequence). The V gene lost 7 bases and the J gene lost 3 bases, with 12 bases spanning the gap. This clonotype was seen at least ten times. Antigen: not known. This beta chain appears as a stray read in a library generated for alpha chains; its size is not informative. Regarding the study as a whole: The appearance of ubiquitous expanded tumor TCRs in blood was greater at resection than follow-up.

Described time point: sample taken at primary tumor resection. From tumor, nontumor lung or frozen PBMC, whole RNA was taken unsorted for sequencing. Individually, TCR cDNA molecules were each labelled with a unique molecular identifier. TCRdb reprocessed the 5' RACE reads via MiXCR and lists one record per CDR3 protein. Found here are about 7,800 distinct CDR3 sequences, around 8.6% of them singletons; the top ten hold approximately 46%. This receptor was taken from a male donor with early-stage non-small cell lung cancer. The genes are TRBV7-9 and TRBJ1-1, with D possibly being TRBD1 (5 bases). The specimen was PBMCs, collected at surgery. The CDR3 region has the DNA TGTGCCAGCATGAGAGTGGGGGACACTGAAGCTTTCTTT. Protein sequence: CASMRVGDTEAFF.